This note documents a single TCR beta chain sequence. Its antigen is as yet unknown. TCRdb reprocessed the 5' RACE reads, with one entry per CDR3 protein and no DNA. Found here are just under 150,000 distinct CDR3 sequences; the top ten clones hold roughly an eighth. The sample belongs to a study of T cells expressing NK-cell markers. The wider study: The TCR beta repertoires were obtained from sorted CD3+CD56+NKG2C+, CD3+CD56+NKG2C- and CD3+CD56-NKG2C+ T cells. Findings and limits, study-wide: A handful of donors likewise had their CD3+CD56-NKG2C+ fraction led by these clonotypes. The HCMV specificity of the expanded NKG2C+ T cell clones stayed unresolved. Top CD8+ clonotypes included the dominant CD3+CD56+NKG2C+ clonotypes in several donors.

What was sequenced was blood T cells: a sorted CD56 or NKG2C T cell subset, CD4+ or CD8+ T cells, or bulk PBMC T cells (not recorded which). This sequence was found in a man in his late teens or twenties in good health.

Here the CDR3 reads CASSLFLLAGGPGEQFF. The V gene is TRBV27, the J gene TRBJ2-1; TCRdb lists TRBD2, though no DNA is available to test this call. The CDR3 spans 17 residues. Per germline, CDR1 MNHEY and CDR2 SMNVEV (reference sequence).